Below are 25 T cell receptor beta chains sequenced from a single sample in a study of cytomegalovirus exposure and HLA in healthy donors. Both 60 Vbeta primers and 13 Jbeta primers went into the PCR. The data were produced by immunoSEQ multiplex PCR, yet TCRdb's version contains in-frame clones alone and is incomplete. The table has 150,000 to 200,000 clones, around four fifths seen once. The sample comprised PBMCs. Receptors originate from a female donor in good health and CMV-seronegative.

V gene TRBV6-6 combines with J gene TRBJ1-2; 7 bases are shared with TRBD1. Germline-derived CDR1 and CDR2 are MNHNY and SVGAGI (reference sequence). J gave up 0 bases and V 5 bases, and 3 bases lay outside the gene matches. This CDR3 contains 14 residues. CDR3: CASSTGASNYGYTF. CDR3 DNA sequence: TGTGCCAGCAGTACAGGGGCGTCTAACTATGGCTACACCTTC.

The rearrangement uses TRBV19 and TRBJ2-1; 13 nucleotides align to TRBD2. The CDR3 is made up of 15 amino acids. Germline CDR1 LNHDA, CDR2 SQIVND (reference sequence). V was pared by 4 bases and J by 5 bases, with 2 bases of the junction left unmatched. DNA of the CDR3: TGTGCCAGTAGTACCGGGACTAGCGGGAACAATGAGCAGTTCTTC. It encodes CASSTGTSGNNEQFF.

This clone was seen only a few times. The V and J genes are TRBV30 and TRBJ1-1; 7 nucleotides align to TRBD1. V shed 5 bases and J 4 bases; nucleotides not matched to a gene: 7. CDR1 and CDR2 (germline): GTSNPN, SVGIG (reference sequence). There are 13 residues in the CDR3. CDR3 nucleotide sequence: TGTGCCTGGGACAGGGAGGAGGGCACTGAAGCTTTCTTT. Its translation is CAWDREEGTEAFF.

The chain links TRBV9 to TRBJ2-1; 7 bases map to TRBD2. V gave up 0 bases and J gave up 3 bases; unmatched junction bases: 6. Per germline, CDR1 SGDLS and CDR2 YYNGEE. The CDR3 is 16 amino acids. As DNA, the CDR3 is TGTGCCAGCAGCGTAGACCTAGCGGTCTTCTACAATGAGCAGTTCTTC. This translates into CASSVDLAVFYNEQFF.

This chain links TRBV28 with TRBJ2-2; 9 bases fit TRBD1. The J segment lost 5 bases and the V segment lost 5 bases, leaving 6 bases of the junction unmatched. Germline lookup yields CDR1 MDHEN and CDR2 SYDVKM. This CDR3 comprises 15 residues. CDR3 sequence reads: CASSTQGAFTGELFF. The CDR3 DNA follows: TGTGCCAGCAGTACACAGGGGGCTTTTACCGGGGAGCTGTTTTTT.

The chain recombines TRBV4-1 with TRBJ2-2; 10 nucleotides align to TRBD2. There are 18 residues in the CDR3. The junction had 7 bases not matched to a gene; V was cut back by 0 bases and J by 3 bases. The germline gives CDR1 MGHRA, CDR2 YSYEKL. The CDR3 DNA reads TGCGCCAGCAGCCAAGACCCTAGCGGGAGCCGCCACACCGGGGAGCTGTTTTTT. This gives the protein CASSQDPSGSRHTGELFF.

This clone was observed a single time. This chain connects TRBV5-8 to TRBJ2-7; 11 bases fit TRBD2. This CDR3 is 17 amino acids long. Germline V CDR1 and CDR2: SGHTS, YDEGEE. J gave up 5 bases and V 0 bases, and 10 bases lay outside the gene matches. As DNA, the CDR3 is TGTGCCAGCAGCTTGGAACTACTAGCGGGAGCTCTCGACGAGCAGTACTTC. The encoded protein is CASSLELLAGALDEQYF. The whole variable domain, filled in from reference TRBV5-8 and TRBJ2-7, reads EAGVTQSPTHLIKTRGQQATLRCSPISGHTSVYWYQQALGLGLQFLLWYDEGEERNRGNFPPRFSGRQFPNYSSELNVNALELEDSALYLCASSLELLAGALDEQYFGPGTRLTVT.

This clone was counted only a few times. The chain carries TRBV7-2 and TRBJ1-3; D may be TRBD1 (5 bases). This CDR3 spans 16 amino acids. The V end was cut by 5 bases, the J end by 0 bases, with 14 bases between. The germline V gene encodes CDR1 SGHTA and CDR2 FQGNSA. The CDR3 DNA sequence: TGTGCCAGCAGCCCTGCCAGGGACTACTCTGGAAACACCATATATTTT. Translation gives CASSPARDYSGNTIYF. Together with reference TRBV7-2 and TRBJ1-3, the CDR3 gives the full variable domain: GAGVSQSPSNKVTEKGKDVELRCDPISGHTALYWYRQSLGQGLEFLIYFQGNSAPDKSGLPSDRFSAERTGGSVSTLTIQRTQQEDSAVYLCASSPARDYSGNTIYFGEGSWLTVV.

The chain recombines TRBV10-3 with TRBJ1-1, with 12 bases matching TRBD1. The CDR3 is 18 residues long. The germline CDR1 and CDR2 sequences are ENHRY and SYGVKD. V dropped 1 base and J dropped 1; count of bases not matched to a gene: 7. The CDR3 loop reads CAISEFPGTGGRNTEAFF. The CDR3 region has the DNA TGTGCCATCAGTGAGTTTCCCGGGACAGGGGGCCGGAACACTGAAGCTTTCTTT.

The gene calls are TRBV6-1 and TRBJ1-2; unclear D gene. In germline, CDR1 is MNHNS, CDR2 SASEGT. Trimming removed 2 bases at V and 3 bases at J, with 22 bases between. The length of the CDR3 is 18 residues. CDR3: CASSEYRRVAWLYYGYTF. The CDR3, as DNA: TGTGCCAGCAGTGAATACCGTCGTGTAGCTTGGCTCTACTATGGCTACACCTTC.

The V call is TRBV19, the J call TRBJ1-4, with D perhaps matching TRBD1 (6 bases). Looked up from germline, CDR1 is LNHDA and CDR2 is SQIVND (reference sequence). V was clipped by 6 bases and J by 8 bases, with 19 bases between them. The CDR3 loop spans 15 amino acids. CDR3 nucleotides: TGTGCCAGTAGCCCTTTGACAGGACTCGGGGAAAAACTGTTTTTT. It yields the protein CASSPLTGLGEKLFF.

The J gene is TRBJ2-7, the V gene TRBV19; 7 bases are a match to TRBD1. The germline V gene has CDR1 LNHDA and CDR2 SQIVND (reference sequence). This CDR3 has 13 residues. V shed 3 bases and J 3 bases; nucleotides not matched to a gene: 2. CDR3 sequence reads: CASSMGQIYEQYF. The CDR3 region has the DNA TGTGCCAGTAGTATGGGACAGATCTACGAGCAGTACTTC.

CDR3 sequence (DNA): TGTGCCACCAGCAGTATGGGACAGGGGAATAAGCCAATCAATCAGCCCCAGCATTTT. Its protein product is CATSSMGQGNKPINQPQHF. The chain links TRBV15 to TRBJ1-5; 10 bases fit TRBD1. The CDR3 extends over 19 amino acids. Per germline, CDR1 LNHNV and CDR2 YYDKDF (reference sequence). V dropped 3 bases and J dropped 3; count of bases not matched to a gene: 14. Complete variable domain (other parts from reference TRBV15 and TRBJ1-5): DAMVIQNPRYQVTQFGKPVTLSCSQTLNHNVMYWYQQKSSQAPKLLFHYYDKDFNNEADTPDNFQSRRPNTSFCFLDIRSPGLGDTAMYLCATSSMGQGNKPINQPQHFGDGTRLSIL.

The chain couples TRBV7-9 to TRBJ1-4; D is undetermined. With 5 bases removed from V and 8 bases from J, the gap between germline ends came to 9 bases. This CDR3 spans 12 amino acids. Germline CDR1 SEHNR, CDR2 FQNEAQ (reference sequence). CDR3 in DNA: TGTGCCAGCAGCCGCATGAGAGAAAAACTGTTTTTT. It translates to CASSRMREKLFF.

The chain employs TRBV28 and TRBJ2-7; 9 bases fit TRBD2. Unmatched junction bases numbered 8, after V lost 2 bases and J lost 6 bases. The CDR3 covers 15 residues. Germline CDR1 MDHEN, CDR2 SYDVKM. CDR3 amino acids: CASSLPPAGGPEQYF. The CDR3, as DNA: TGTGCCAGCAGTTTACCCCCAGCGGGAGGCCCCGAGCAGTACTTC.

The rearrangement uses TRBV7-9 and TRBJ2-3; 7 bases are shared with TRBD1. From germline, CDR1 is SEHNR and CDR2 FQNEAQ (reference sequence). The V and J ends lost 5 bases and 4 bases, in that order; junction bases with no gene match: 6. CDR3 length: 14 amino acids. The CDR3 nucleotides read TGTGCCAGCAGCCAATCCCAGGGGGCAGATACGCAGTATTTT. Translation: CASSQSQGADTQYF.

V gene TRBV15 combines with J gene TRBJ1-5; D call uncertain. CDR1 and CDR2 (germline): LNHNV, YYDKDF (reference sequence). Trimming removed 0 bases at V and 5 bases at J, with 11 bases between. The CDR3 contains 15 residues. CDR3 DNA: TGTGCCACCAGCAGAGATTCAGGCGGGGATCAGCCCCAGCATTTT. Translation gives CATSRDSGGDQPQHF.

This clone turned up a few times. This rearrangement joins TRBV7-8 to TRBJ1-5, with D perhaps matching TRBD1 (6 bases). V shed 5 bases and J shed 1 base, with 15 bases lying between them. CDR1 is SGHVS and CDR2 is FQNEAQ in the germline V gene. This CDR3 is built from 16 residues. Here the CDR3 reads CASSPYRVPSNQPQHF. CDR3 coding DNA: TGTGCCAGCAGCCCGTACAGGGTTCCAAGCAATCAGCCCCAGCATTTT.

This rearrangement joins TRBV7-9 to TRBJ1-4; maybe TRBD1 (6 bases). Germline V gene data show CDR1 as SEHNR and CDR2 as FQNEAQ (reference sequence). This CDR3 comprises 15 residues. Trimming stripped 4 bases from V and 7 bases from J, with 16 bases between. The CDR3 sequence is CASSSGTSRGEKLFF. The CDR3 DNA follows: TGTGCCAGCAGCTCAGGGACCTCCAGGGGTGAAAAACTGTTTTTT.

The V gene is TRBV19, the J gene TRBJ1-2, with 7 positions matching TRBD1. Per germline, CDR1 LNHDA and CDR2 SQIVND (reference sequence). The CDR3 is 15 amino acids. Trimming took 4 bases from V and 0 from J; bases not matched to a gene: 5. The CDR3 reads CASSTRDSTNYGYTF. CDR3 coding DNA: TGTGCCAGTAGTACCCGGGACAGCACTAACTATGGCTACACCTTC.

The chain is built from TRBV7-2 and TRBJ1-1; TRBD1 is a possible D gene (5 bases). V lost 2 bases and J 7 bases, leaving 11 bases between the germline ends. CDR3 length equals 13 residues. Germline V gene data show CDR1 as SGHTA and CDR2 as FQGNSA. The CDR3 here is CASSLRGLSEAFF. The DNA of the CDR3 is TGTGCCAGCAGCTTACGGGGGTTGAGTGAAGCTTTCTTT.

V usage is TRBV18 and J usage is TRBJ2-7; tentative D call: TRBD1 (6 bases). V was pared by 2 bases and J by 4 bases, with 12 bases between. The germline V gene has CDR1 KGHSH and CDR2 LQKENI. This CDR3 contains 14 residues. In DNA, the CDR3 is TGTGCCAGCTCACCATCCAGGGGACCTTACGAGCAGTACTTC. Translation gives CASSPSRGPYEQYF.

The chain combines TRBV30 with TRBJ1-2, with 7 bases fitting TRBD1. V lost 7 bases and J lost 1; bases outside the gene matches: 12. Germline assignment: CDR1 GTSNPN and CDR2 SVGIG (reference sequence). The CDR3 length is 15 residues. CDR3 DNA: TGTGCCTCCGTAGGGGGCCGTGTGAGTAACTATGGCTACACCTTC. It specifies CASVGGRVSNYGYTF.

This chain joins TRBV28 and TRBJ2-1, with TRBD2 matching 9 bases. The J segment lost 4 bases and the V segment lost 1 base, leaving 5 bases of the junction unmatched. This CDR3 is built from 16 residues. Per the germline V gene, CDR1 is MDHEN and CDR2 is SYDVKM. Here the CDR3 reads CASSLLPSGGYNEQFF. DNA of the CDR3: TGTGCCAGCAGTTTATTACCCAGCGGGGGGTACAATGAGCAGTTCTTC.

The chain employs TRBV30 and TRBJ1-1; 8 bases align to TRBD1. Germline trimming cut 4 bases from V and 4 bases from J; bases unmatched to any gene: 14. Germline assignment: CDR1 GTSNPN and CDR2 SVGIG (reference sequence). CDR3 length: 16 residues. The CDR3 loop is CAWTRPTGVITTEAFF. DNA of the CDR3: TGTGCCTGGACGAGACCGACAGGGGTAATCACCACTGAAGCTTTCTTT.